These 22 T cell receptor beta chains originate from one sample sequenced in a study of T cells after yellow fever vaccination. MiXCR, applied by TCRdb to the 5' RACE reads, yields one record per CDR3 protein. The sample lists some 400,000 distinct CDR3 sequences, approximately 19% occurring once. This material consisted of PBMCs, taken before the yellow fever booster vaccination. These receptors were taken from a man between 18 and 35 years old who received the YFV17D yellow fever vaccine.

A note on this clonotype: Relative to the germline gene, one junction end is altered; a read error may explain this. The CDR3 loop reads CSVGTGGSHYF. The DNA of the CDR3 is TGCAGCGTTGGGACAGGGGGTAGCCACTACTTC. J is TRBJ1-2 and V is TRBV29-1, with 10 bases lining up with TRBD1. This CDR3 has 11 residues. Per the germline V gene, CDR1 is SQVTM and CDR2 is ANQGSEA.

This clonotype has only a few counts. The chain couples TRBV4-1 to TRBJ2-7; 9 bases line up with TRBD2. The CDR3 is made up of 16 amino acids. The V segment lost 4 bases and the J segment 3 bases; nucleotides outside the gene matches: 10. CDR1 MGHRA and CDR2 YSYEKL come from the germline V gene. CDR3 DNA sequence: TGCGCCAGCAGCCTCCATACCGGGACTAGCTACTACGAGCAGTACTTC. Translated, it gives CASSLHTGTSYYEQYF.

This clonotype was found a few times. V gene TRBV7-3 combines with J gene TRBJ1-4, with D perhaps TRBD1 (5 bases). Deletions cut 2 bases from V and 7 bases from J, with 8 bases between. Per germline, CDR1 SGHTA and CDR2 FQGTGA. The CDR3 is made up of 13 amino acids. The CDR3 sequence is CASSLYQGEKLFF. CDR3 DNA sequence: TGTGCCAGCAGCTTATATCAGGGTGAAAAACTGTTTTTT.

This clonotype was recorded a few times. The V and J genes are TRBV24-1 and TRBJ1-5; possibly TRBD1 for D (5 bases). CDR3 length: 14 amino acids. Trimming removed 8 bases from V and 2 bases from J, with 12 bases in between. Germline-derived CDR1 and CDR2 are KGHDR and SFDVKD. CDR3 DNA sequence: TGTGCCACCAACCAGGGTTCAGGCAATCAGCCCCAGCATTTT. It translates to CATNQGSGNQPQHF.

The V gene is TRBV20-1, the J gene TRBJ2-3, with D possibly matching TRBD2 (6 bases). CDR3 length equals 13 residues. CDR1 is DFQATT, CDR2 SNEGSKA, per germline (reference sequence). The germline V and J ends were trimmed by 4 bases and 9 bases, with 17 bases remaining between them. This chain's CDR3 is CSAISGFGGTQYF. The CDR3 DNA reads TGCAGTGCTATTAGTGGGTTTGGGGGGACGCAGTATTTT.

Only one count was recorded for this clonotype. The rearrangement links TRBV25-1 to TRBJ1-2; D is unclear. The CDR3 totals 15 residues. Trimming cost V 3 bases and J 8 bases, with 19 bases left between them. CDR1 and CDR2 from the germline V gene are MGHDK and SYGVNS. CDR3 residues: CASSDPERSWHGYTF. CDR3 nucleotide sequence: TGTGCCAGCAGTGACCCCGAGAGAAGTTGGCACGGCTACACCTTC.

This clonotype was recorded a few times. The genes are TRBV7-9 and TRBJ2-2; TRBD2 matches at 7 bases. The CDR3 totals 14 residues. With 3 bases clipped from V and 6 bases from J, the junction kept 4 bases outside the gene matches. Germline V lookup: CDR1 SEHNR, CDR2 FQNEAQ (reference sequence). This chain's CDR3 is CASSFSAGAGELFF. The CDR3 coding sequence is TGTGCCAGCAGCTTCTCGGCGGGGGCCGGGGAGCTGTTTTTT.

The chain recombines TRBV7-3 with TRBJ2-2; 7 positions match TRBD1. The CDR3 extends over 17 amino acids. Germline CDR1 SGHTA, CDR2 FQGTGA. Trimming removed 0 bases from V and 1 base from J; junction bases left unmatched: 5. CDR3 DNA: TGTGCCAGCAGCTTAACAATAGGACAGGTGAACACCGGGGAGCTGTTTTTT. Translating it yields CASSLTIGQVNTGELFF.

This clonotype was seen more than once but under ten times. The V and J genes are TRBV20-1 and TRBJ2-3; 11 nucleotides agree with TRBD1. The CDR3 covers 15 residues. Trimming at V came to 2 bases and at J to 7 bases, leaving 8 bases not matched to a gene. CDR1 and CDR2 from the germline V gene are DFQATT and SNEGSKA (reference sequence). The CDR3 nucleotides read TGCAGTGCTAGATTAGCCGGGACAGGGGGGAATACGCAGTATTTT. Translation: CSARLAGTGGNTQYF.

CDR3 residues: CASSQLGYSEAFF. The DNA of the CDR3 is TGTGCCAGCAGTCAGTTGGGTTATTCTGAAGCTTTCTTT. This chain joins TRBV6-2 or TRBV6-3 and TRBJ1-1; D ambiguous. In germline, CDR1 is MNHEY, CDR2 SVGEGT. With 5 bases removed from V and 6 bases from J, the gap between germline ends came to 13 bases. The CDR3 sequence is 13 residues long.

This clonotype was seen repeatedly, ten times or more. This chain joins TRBV28 and TRBJ1-1; D is perhaps TRBD1 (5 bases). This CDR3 is 17 amino acids long. Trimming left V 6 bases short and J 3 bases short, with 23 bases between. Germline V gives CDR1 MDHEN, CDR2 SYDVKM. CDR3 sequence (DNA): TGTGCCAGCAGCCGAACCCGATGGGGGAGTGGAGACACTGAAGCTTTCTTT. Protein sequence: CASSRTRWGSGDTEAFF.

This clonotype appeared a few times. The CDR3 reads CATSRDEIGTTDTQYF. The CDR3 nucleotides read TGTGCCACCAGCAGAGATGAAATCGGGACCACAGATACGCAGTATTTT. This chain joins TRBV15 and TRBJ2-3; D tentatively reads TRBD1 or TRBD2 (5 bases each). There are 16 residues in the CDR3. V lost 0 bases and J 2 bases, leaving 12 bases between the germline ends. From germline, CDR1 is LNHNV and CDR2 YYDKDF (reference sequence). The whole variable domain, filled in from reference TRBV15 and TRBJ2-3, reads DAMVIQNPRYQVTQFGKPVTLSCSQTLNHNVMYWYQQKSSQAPKLLFHYYDKDFNNEADTPDNFQSRRPNTSFCFLDIRSPGLGDTAMYLCATSRDEIGTTDTQYFGPGTRLTVL.

The chain has TRBV27 and TRBJ2-1; 9 nucleotides align to TRBD1. The CDR3 loop spans 14 amino acids. V gave up 3 bases and J gave up 10 bases; unmatched junction bases: 7. Germline V gives CDR1 MNHEY, CDR2 SMNVEV (reference sequence). CDR3 bases: TGTGCCAGCAGTTTGGGGACAGGGTACGGGGAGCAGTTCTTC. This translates into CASSLGTGYGEQFF.

The V and J genes are TRBV20-1 and TRBJ2-1; 7 positions agree with TRBD2. CDR3 length: 12 amino acids. Trimming took 8 bases from V and 9 from J; bases not matched to a gene: 10. Germline CDR1 reads DFQATT; CDR2 reads SNEGSKA (reference sequence). CDR3 nucleotides: TGCAGTACCAAGGGAGGGCGCGGTGAGCAGTTCTTC. Translated, it gives CSTKGGRGEQFF.

In the case of this clonotype: The DNA is omitted, as the CDR3 cannot be located on it reliably, and the CDR3 follows TCRdb's listing. The V call is TRBV6-1, the J call TRBJ2-2. Looked up from germline, CDR1 is MNHNS and CDR2 is SASEGT. The CDR3 region is 13 residues in length, termini included. Here the CDR3 reads CASRGRTPGSCFF.

The chain carries TRBV6-5 and TRBJ2-7, with D possibly being TRBD1 or TRBD2 (5 bases each). The CDR3 extends over 14 amino acids. Germline CDR1 and CDR2: MNHEY and SVGAGI. The V end lost 2 bases, the J end lost 6 bases, and 14 bases lay between the germline ends. The CDR3 loop reads CASSYGGRGVEQYF. Here the CDR3 DNA reads TGTGCCAGCAGTTACGGGGGTCGAGGCGTCGAGCAGTACTTC.

This clonotype was picked up a small number of times. This chain links TRBV6-2 or TRBV6-3 with TRBJ2-1; 10 nucleotides line up with TRBD2. Germline V gene sequence: CDR1 MNHEY, CDR2 SVGEGT. V was pared by 9 bases and J by 1 base, with 6 bases of the junction left unmatched. This CDR3 spans 15 amino acids. CDR3 region: CASIPAGGSYNEQFF. The CDR3, as DNA: TGTGCCAGTATACCAGCGGGGGGGTCCTACAATGAGCAGTTCTTC.

This clonotype was seen ten or more times. This chain links TRBV6-5 with TRBJ1-6; possibly TRBD1 for D (6 bases). With 6 bases removed from V and 12 bases from J, the gap between germline ends came to 9 bases. The CDR3 is made up of 11 amino acids. The germline CDR1 and CDR2 sequences are MNHEY and SVGAGI. The CDR3 protein is CASRQGGPLHF. The CDR3, as DNA: TGTGCCAGCAGACAGGGTGGACCCCTCCACTTT.

V gene TRBV6-1 combines with J gene TRBJ1-3; no reliable D call. This CDR3 comprises 14 residues. The V gene lost 3 bases and the J gene lost 6 bases, with 12 bases spanning the gap. Germline values: CDR1 MNHNS, CDR2 SASEGT. The CDR3 is CASSDLTRENTIYF. In nucleotides, the CDR3 is TGTGCCAGCAGTGACCTGACCCGTGAAAACACCATATATTTT.

The rearrangement joins TRBV27 to TRBJ1-6; TRBD1 aligns across 8 bases. The CDR3 contains 15 residues. Germline V CDR1 and CDR2: MNHEY, SMNVEV (reference sequence). After removal of 1 base from V and 6 bases from J, the junction contained 2 bases not matched to a gene. The DNA of the CDR3 is TGTGCCAGCAGTTTATATGACAGGGGTAATTCACCCCTCCACTTT. Amino acids: CASSLYDRGNSPLHF.

V and J are TRBV27 and TRBJ2-7; D is tentatively TRBD1 or TRBD2 (5 bases each). The V gene's germline CDR1 is MNHEY and CDR2 SMNVEV (reference sequence). Trimming stripped 4 bases from V and 5 bases from J, with 15 bases between. There are 14 residues in the CDR3. In DNA, the CDR3 is TGTGCCAGCAGTTGGGACGGAGGCTTGGACGAGCAGTACTTC. Translating gives CASSWDGGLDEQYF.

This rearrangement joins TRBV27 to TRBJ1-5; D possibly corresponds to TRBD1 (6 bases). CDR3 length equals 14 residues. The V end lost 6 bases, the J end lost 7 bases, and 16 bases lay between the germline ends. In germline, CDR1 is MNHEY, CDR2 SMNVEV (reference sequence). This chain's CDR3 is CASSKAPGAQPQHF. In nucleotides, the CDR3 is TGTGCCAGCAGCAAAGCGCCGGGGGCCCAGCCCCAGCATTTT.